The clone carrying this T cell receptor (beta chain) was counted between two and nine times. PCR used 60 Vbeta primers and 13 Jbeta primers. Only in-frame clones appear in the TCRdb table, and some are missing; sequencing was by immunoSEQ multiplex PCR. The sample carries more than 120,000 clones, around 86% recorded once. This specimen belongs to a study of cytomegalovirus exposure and HLA in healthy donors. This TCR came from a woman aged 25 to 39 in good health and CMV-seronegative. The specimen was PBMCs.

This chain's CDR3 is CASSLQGSHYNEQFF. The DNA of the CDR3 is TGCGCCAGCAGCTTACAGGGGTCCCACTACAATGAGCAGTTCTTC. The V call is TRBV5-1, the J call TRBJ2-1, with 7 bases fitting TRBD1. Germline values: CDR1 SGHRS, CDR2 YFSETQ. This CDR3 has 15 amino acids. V lost 2 bases and J lost 3; bases outside the gene matches: 5.